The 32 T cell receptor beta chains reported below all come from one sample, sequenced in a study of vaccination and CD4 T cells after COVID-19 (dated 2022 in TCRdb). The library relied on PCR. Sequenced using an Illumina iSeq 100. DNA from cultured CD4+ T cells underwent TCR sequencing with the Oncomine TCR Beta short-read assay at the Johns Hopkins FTIC core. TCRdb redid the processing of the public reads, applying fastp at Q25 and MiXCR, and retained in-frame beta chains. Identical CDR3 proteins give one entry, which carries the most common genes and DNA. The sample yields 15,000 to 20,000 distinct CDR3 sequences; about 42% were counted once. The top ten clonotypes cover 15% to 25% of the sample. These receptors lack a known antigen. This sample's treatment or condition label indicates: roughly 11-day PBMC culture with coronavirus spike peptide pools or control peptides (ViraFEST assay). Material: CD4+ T cells from blood, cultured in vitro, obtained before SARS-CoV-2 vaccination. All receptors come from a human donor who received a COVID-19 vaccine.

The chain carries TRBV24-1 and TRBJ2-1, with TRBD2 matching over 10 bases. V shed 1 base, J shed 6 bases, and the junction held 14 bases outside the gene matches. This CDR3 is 19 amino acids long. Germline V gene data show CDR1 as KGHDR and CDR2 as SFDVKD. CDR3 bases: TGTGCCACCAGTGATTTTAGGACTAGCGGCCCTTCGATGATCAATGAGCAGTTCTTC. Translated, it gives CATSDFRTSGPSMINEQFF.

Within the sample, this clonotype is large. V is TRBV6-1 and J is TRBJ1-5; 8 bases align to TRBD1. This CDR3 contains 17 residues. V gave up 2 bases and J gave up 4 bases; unmatched junction bases: 10. Looked up from germline, CDR1 is MNHNS and CDR2 is SASEGT. CDR3 bases: TGTGCCAGCAGTGAAAGATCTCCGAGACAGGGGAATCAGCCCCAGCATTTT. It encodes CASSERSPRQGNQPQHF.

V is TRBV10-2 and J is TRBJ1-1, with D possibly TRBD1 on 5 matching bases. Between the trimmed V and J ends, which lost 5 bases and 1 base, there was a span of 11 bases. The CDR3 length is 14 residues. Germline V gene sequence: CDR1 WSHSY, CDR2 SAAADI. DNA for the CDR3: TGCGCCAGCAGTTCAATACAGGAGAACACTGAAGCTTTCTTT. This encodes CASSSIQENTEAFF.

The sample holds a few counts of this clonotype. The chain uses TRBV11-3 and TRBJ1-3; 8 nucleotides agree with TRBD1. Germline values: CDR1 SGHNT, CDR2 YENEEA. V shed 5 bases, J shed 2 bases, and the junction held 8 bases outside the gene matches. The CDR3 is 16 amino acids. CDR3 residues: CASSTRQGSTGNTIYF. CDR3 DNA sequence: TGTGCCAGCAGCACGCGACAGGGGTCGACTGGAAACACCATATATTTT.

The rearrangement joins TRBV5-4 to TRBJ1-2; TRBD1 aligns across 7 bases. CDR1 is SGHNT and CDR2 is YYREEE in the germline V gene (reference sequence). V was clipped by 5 bases and J by 5 bases; unmatched bases: 9. This CDR3 contains 14 residues. CDR3 loop: CASRNPGQSYGYTF. The CDR3 DNA is TGTGCCAGCAGAAACCCGGGACAGAGTTATGGCTACACCTTC.

This clonotype was found a few times. This chain links TRBV19 with TRBJ2-3; D ambiguous. This CDR3 is built from 14 residues. CDR1 is LNHDA, CDR2 SQIVND, per germline (reference sequence). V was cut by 5 bases and J by 0 bases, with 9 bases left in between. The CDR3 DNA reads TGTGCCAGTAGTGGGCAGACCAGCACAGATACGCAGTATTTT. It specifies CASSGQTSTDTQYF. The full variable domain, completed using reference TRBV19 and TRBJ2-3, is DGGITQSPKYLFRKEGQNVTLSCEQNLNHDAMYWYRQDPGQGLRLIYYSQIVNDFQKGDIAEGYSVSREKKESFPLTVTSAQKNPTAFYLCASSGQTSTDTQYFGPGTRLTVL.

This clonotype was observed a handful of times. The chain links TRBV11-3 to TRBJ2-3; the D gene is possibly TRBD1 (5 bases). The CDR3 has 16 amino acids. The germline V and J ends were trimmed by 1 base and 2 bases, with 13 bases remaining between them. The germline CDR1 and CDR2 sequences are SGHNT and YENEEA. The CDR3 sequence is CASSLGLTEVTDTQYF. Here the CDR3 DNA reads TGTGCCAGCAGCTTAGGCCTGACAGAAGTCACAGATACGCAGTATTTT. Together with reference TRBV11-3 and TRBJ2-3, the CDR3 gives the full variable domain: EAGVVQSPRYKIIEKKQPVAFWCNPISGHNTLYWYLQNLGQGPELLIRYENEEAVDDSQLPKDRFSAERLKGVDSTLKIQPAELGDSAVYLCASSLGLTEVTDTQYFGPGTRLTVL.

There are a few counts of this clonotype. V is TRBV30 and J is TRBJ1-5, with 11 nucleotides matching TRBD1. CDR1 and CDR2 (germline): GTSNPN, SVGIG (reference sequence). Trimming at V came to 2 bases and at J to 2 bases, leaving 5 bases not matched to a gene. CDR3 length equals 16 residues. The CDR3 protein is CAWSKSGQGGNQPQHF. DNA for the CDR3: TGTGCCTGGAGTAAATCGGGACAGGGGGGCAATCAGCCCCAGCATTTT.

V is TRBV24-1 and J is TRBJ1-4, with TRBD1 as a possible D gene (6 bases). Trimming cost V 5 bases and J 0 bases, with 9 bases left between them. Germline V lookup: CDR1 KGHDR, CDR2 SFDVKD. CDR3 length: 15 residues. CDR3 protein: CATSGGAATNEKLFF. The CDR3 DNA reads as TGTGCCACCAGTGGGGGGGCTGCAACTAATGAAAAACTGTTTTTT.

This clonotype was seen only once. The V and J genes are TRBV6-5 and TRBJ1-4; a weak D match, TRBD1 (6 bases). This CDR3 has 20 residues. Germline V gene sequence: CDR1 MNHEY, CDR2 SVGAGI. V lost 4 bases and J 0 bases, leaving 24 bases between the germline ends. CDR3 sequence reads: CASSSAYTGTHEATNEKLFF. DNA for the CDR3: TGTGCCAGCAGTTCTGCGTACACCGGGACACATGAAGCAACTAATGAAAAACTGTTTTTT.

For this clonotype: An end of the junction does not agree with germline; a read error may underlie this. The rearrangement links TRBV11-2 to TRBJ1-1, with TRBD1 matching over 11 bases. Germline V lookup: CDR1 SGHAT, CDR2 FQNNGV. This CDR3 has 16 amino acids. This CDR3 reads CASSFPGQGVGTEAFF. CDR3 bases: TGCGCCAGCAGCTTCCCGGGACAGGGGGTTGGCACTGAAGCTTTCTTT.

The J gene is TRBJ2-1, the V gene TRBV7-8; the D gene is possibly TRBD1 (5 bases). Trimming took 3 bases from V and 5 from J, leaving 8 bases between them. The CDR3 extends over 13 amino acids. The germline gives CDR1 SGHVS, CDR2 FQNEAQ. The CDR3: CASSFRQNNEQFF. In DNA, the CDR3 is TGTGCCAGCAGCTTCAGACAGAACAATGAGCAGTTCTTC.

The chain is built from TRBV30 and TRBJ2-3, with 7 bases aligning to TRBD2. There are 19 residues in the CDR3. Germline V gene sequence: CDR1 GTSNPN, CDR2 SVGIG (reference sequence). V lost 0 bases to trimming and J lost 4 bases; unmatched junction nucleotides: 19. Here the CDR3 reads CAWSVLRTRGGPLPDTQYF. CDR3 sequence (DNA): TGTGCCTGGAGTGTACTAAGGACCCGCGGGGGACCTCTCCCAGATACGCAGTATTTT.

This clonotype was found once. The chain combines TRBV6-1 with TRBJ2-2; 7 nucleotides match TRBD2. The CDR3 runs 14 residues. V dropped 7 bases and J dropped 0; count of bases not matched to a gene: 2. Germline V gene sequence: CDR1 MNHNS, CDR2 SASEGT. This CDR3 reads CASKTSPNTGELFF. The CDR3 DNA is TGTGCCAGCAAGACTAGCCCGAACACCGGGGAGCTGTTTTTT.

The rearrangement uses TRBV24-1 and TRBJ1-1; a weak D match, TRBD1 (5 bases). This CDR3 has 14 residues. V was trimmed by 6 bases and J by 5 bases, leaving 15 bases between them. Per germline, CDR1 KGHDR and CDR2 SFDVKD. CDR3 DNA: TGTGCCACCAGTCCGGGGGGACGGAGTACTGAAGCTTTCTTT. Its protein product is CATSPGGRSTEAFF.

This clonotype appeared a few times. This CDR3 reads CASSEYIGPGSTDTQYF. The CDR3 DNA is TGTGCCAGCAGTGAATATATCGGTCCAGGGAGTACAGATACGCAGTATTTT. V usage is TRBV25-1 and J usage is TRBJ2-3, with D possibly called TRBD1 or TRBD2 (5 bases each). Germline CDR1 MGHDK, CDR2 SYGVNS. The CDR3 loop spans 17 amino acids. Trimming took off 0 bases at V and 3 bases at J, with 16 bases between the two ends.

The chain carries TRBV10-3 and TRBJ2-3; the match to TRBD1 covers 7 bases. V lost 3 bases to trimming and J lost 1 base; unmatched junction nucleotides: 4. This CDR3 comprises 15 residues. Germline V gives CDR1 ENHRY, CDR2 SYGVKD. CDR3 coding DNA: TGTGCCATCAGTGATGGGGGACAGCGCACAGATACGCAGTATTTT. Its protein is CAISDGGQRTDTQYF.

This clonotype was recorded once. The chain links TRBV5-1 to TRBJ1-2, with D unclear. V was clipped by 0 bases and J by 4 bases, with 10 bases between them. Germline V gene sequence: CDR1 SGHRS, CDR2 YFSETQ. There are 14 residues in the CDR3. CDR3 sequence (DNA): TGCGCCAGCAGCTTGGCCACGGTCTCCTATGGCTACACCTTC. Its protein is CASSLATVSYGYTF.

As to this clonotype: No DNA is shown, since the ends of the CDR3 on it are uncertain; the CDR3 is the one TCRdb lists. The CDR3 loop is CASRDARAHEQYFGQLNTEAFF. The rearrangement joins TRBV6-1 to TRBJ1-1. The CDR3 region is 22 residues in length, termini included. The germline V gene encodes CDR1 MNHNS and CDR2 SASEGT.

V is TRBV24-1 and J is TRBJ1-1; 9 bases align to TRBD1. J gave up 8 bases and V 7 bases, and 4 bases lay outside the gene matches. The CDR3 contains 12 residues. Germline lookup yields CDR1 KGHDR and CDR2 SFDVKD. The CDR3 nucleotides are TGTGCCACCAGAGGGGACAGGGCCGAAGCTTTCTTT. Amino acids: CATRGDRAEAFF.

V is TRBV7-6 and J is TRBJ2-7, with D perhaps matching TRBD1 (5 bases). Germline assignment: CDR1 SGHVS and CDR2 FNYEAQ. The CDR3 runs 15 residues. Trimming cost V 1 base and J 3 bases, with 13 bases left between them. The CDR3 DNA reads as TGTGCCAGCAGCTTAGGAACAGGACCCCTCTACGAGCAGTACTTC. It translates to CASSLGTGPLYEQYF.

This clonotype was detected once. The chain combines TRBV4-1 with TRBJ1-1; D call uncertain. Germline CDR1 is MGHRA and CDR2 is YSYEKL. The CDR3 extends over 15 amino acids. V shed 0 bases and J shed 4 bases, with 12 bases lying between them. CDR3 region: CASSQEIAFGTEAFF. CDR3 DNA: TGCGCCAGCAGCCAAGAAATTGCGTTCGGCACTGAAGCTTTCTTT.

The chain recombines TRBV24-1 with TRBJ2-3; D not certain. Germline assignment: CDR1 KGHDR and CDR2 SFDVKD. CDR3 length: 12 residues. V lost 4 bases and J lost 3, with 4 bases in between. The CDR3 reads CATSERTDTQYF. CDR3 bases: TGTGCCACCAGTGAAAGGACAGATACGCAGTATTTT.

In this sample, this clonotype turned up a few times. The chain has TRBV20-1 and TRBJ1-5, with D possibly being TRBD1 (5 bases). CDR3 size: 14 residues. V lost 3 bases and J 5 bases, leaving 14 bases between the germline ends. CDR1 and CDR2 from the germline V gene are DFQATT and SNEGSKA (reference sequence). The CDR3 bases are TGCAGTGCTAGGGTTCAATGGGGCGATCAGCCCCAGCATTTT. Its protein product is CSARVQWGDQPQHF.

This clonotype has more than one count but fewer than ten. This chain connects TRBV19 to TRBJ2-7; D may match TRBD1 or TRBD2 (5 bases each). Germline V CDR1 and CDR2: LNHDA, SQIVND (reference sequence). CDR3 length: 15 residues. The ends were cut back, 6 bases at V and 7 bases at J, with 22 bases in the middle. The CDR3: CASSTGGLGVGEQYF. CDR3 DNA: TGTGCCAGTAGCACAGGCGGACTGGGGGTGGGAGAGCAGTACTTC. Based on the CDR3 plus reference TRBV19 and TRBJ2-7, the full variable domain is DGGITQSPKYLFRKEGQNVTLSCEQNLNHDAMYWYRQDPGQGLRLIYYSQIVNDFQKGDIAEGYSVSREKKESFPLTVTSAQKNPTAFYLCASSTGGLGVGEQYFGPGTRLTVT.

In this sample, this clonotype turned up a few times. This CDR3 reads CSALGGMADYEQYF. Written as DNA, the CDR3 is TGCAGTGCTCTCGGGGGCATGGCGGACTACGAGCAGTACTTC. The J gene is TRBJ2-7, the V gene TRBV20-1, with D possibly called TRBD1 or TRBD2 (6 bases each). Trimming pared 5 bases from V and 3 bases from J, leaving 17 bases between. The CDR3 length is 14 residues. Germline V gives CDR1 DFQATT, CDR2 SNEGSKA (reference sequence).

The V gene is TRBV11-3, the J gene TRBJ2-2, with D unclear. V shed 0 bases and J shed 2 bases, with 10 bases lying between them. This CDR3 is 16 amino acids long. Germline assignment: CDR1 SGHNT and CDR2 YENEEA. CDR3: CASSLDRKDNTGELFF. The CDR3 DNA reads TGTGCCAGCAGCTTAGATCGCAAAGATAACACCGGGGAGCTGTTTTTT.

V and J are TRBV5-8 and TRBJ1-2; 10 bases fit TRBD1. This CDR3 spans 18 amino acids. Trimming removed 3 bases from V and 1 base from J; junction bases left unmatched: 12. Germline lookup yields CDR1 SGHTS and CDR2 YDEGEE. CDR3 residues: CASSSDRGVSYYNYGYTF. DNA of the CDR3: TGTGCCAGCAGCTCGGACAGGGGGGTTTCCTATTATAACTATGGCTACACCTTC.

The chain carries TRBV30 and TRBJ2-5; D call uncertain. This CDR3 has 11 amino acids. V was pared by 0 bases and J by 5 bases, with 4 bases between. The germline gives CDR1 GTSNPN, CDR2 SVGIG (reference sequence). The CDR3 spells CAWSVSETQYF. CDR3 coding DNA: TGTGCCTGGAGTGTAAGTGAGACCCAGTACTTC.

J is TRBJ2-7 and V is TRBV27, with D possibly TRBD1 on 6 matching bases. V was cut by 6 bases and J by 2 bases, with 11 bases left in between. The CDR3 sequence is 13 residues long. Germline V gene sequence: CDR1 MNHEY, CDR2 SMNVEV (reference sequence). CDR3 in DNA: TGTGCCAGCAGACTACAGGGTACCTACGAGCAGTACTTC. It specifies CASRLQGTYEQYF.

This clonotype was picked up a small number of times. The chain joins TRBV27 to TRBJ1-6; D gene uncertain. The CDR3 extends over 12 amino acids. The V end was cut by 3 bases, the J end by 8 bases, with 5 bases between. In germline, CDR1 is MNHEY, CDR2 SMNVEV (reference sequence). For the CDR3, the DNA is TGTGCCAGCAGTTTTCGGGATTCACCCCTCCACTTT. It yields the protein CASSFRDSPLHF.

This clonotype came up a few times. The rearrangement uses TRBV5-3 and TRBJ1-5; possibly TRBD1 for D (6 bases). TRBV5-3 qualifies as an ORF whose function is uncertain. CDR3 length: 17 residues. V lost 6 bases, J lost 2 bases, and 21 bases lay in between. The CDR3 DNA sequence: TGTGCCAGAATAGAGTTGTACAGGGAAGGTGGCAATCAGCCCCAGCATTTT. Translation: CARIELYREGGNQPQHF.